One and the same sample provided the 13 T cell receptor beta chains below, sequenced in a study of blood T cell repertoires in COVID-19. Clones were sequenced by immunoSEQ multiplex PCR, and TCRdb holds only the in-frame ones, with some missing. The table lists hundreds of thousands of clones, roughly 82% of them singletons. The source material was PBMCs or T cells enriched from blood (not recorded which). Receptors were obtained from a woman aged 50 to 60 who had recovered from COVID-19.

The V gene is TRBV7-8, the J gene TRBJ1-1; D might be TRBD1 (6 bases). V lost 5 bases, J lost 3 bases, and 10 bases lay in between. This CDR3 has 13 amino acids. The germline V gene encodes CDR1 SGHVS and CDR2 FQNEAQ. The CDR3 here is CASSKQGYTEAFF. The DNA for the CDR3 is TGTGCCAGCAGCAAACAGGGTTACACTGAAGCTTTCTTT. Variable domain in full (rest from reference TRBV7-8 and TRBJ1-1): GAGVSQSPRYKVAKRGQDVALRCDPISGHVSLFWYQQALGQGPEFLTYFQNEAQLDKSGLPSDRFFAERPEGSVSTLKIQRTQQEDSAVYLCASSKQGYTEAFFGQGTRLTVV.

This chain joins TRBV7-6 and TRBJ2-2; 9 bases line up with TRBD1. Germline V CDR1 and CDR2: SGHVS, FNYEAQ. The J segment lost 4 bases and the V segment lost 5 bases, leaving 14 bases of the junction unmatched. The CDR3 is 18 residues long. The CDR3 DNA sequence: TGTGCCAGCAGCCCCCGTCCCGGGACAGGGTCGGCCACCGGGGAGCTGTTTTTT. It translates to CASSPRPGTGSATGELFF.

The V call is TRBV28, the J call TRBJ1-2; a weak D match, TRBD1 (6 bases). V lost 3 bases and J 7 bases, leaving 15 bases between the germline ends. Germline V gene lookup returns CDR1 MDHEN and CDR2 SYDVKM. CDR3 size: 14 residues. The chain's CDR3 is CASSLVQGKGGYTF. In nucleotides, the CDR3 is TGTGCCAGCAGTTTGGTCCAGGGGAAGGGTGGCTACACCTTC.

V and J are TRBV4-3 and TRBJ2-1; 9 bases fit TRBD2. The CDR3 runs 15 residues. From germline, CDR1 is LGHNA and CDR2 YSLEER. The V gene end was trimmed by 2 bases and the J gene end by 1 base; junction bases not matched to a gene: 0. The CDR3 loop reads CASSQLAGSYNEQFF. CDR3 sequence (DNA): TGCGCCAGCAGCCAACTAGCGGGATCCTACAATGAGCAGTTCTTC.

This chain connects TRBV28 to TRBJ2-3; 12 bases map to TRBD2. Germline CDR1 reads MDHEN; CDR2 reads SYDVKM. The CDR3 loop spans 13 amino acids. V dropped 6 bases and J dropped 11; count of bases not matched to a gene: 6. This chain's CDR3 is CASRPGLAGKQYF. The CDR3 region has the DNA TGTGCCAGCAGACCCGGACTAGCGGGAAAGCAGTATTTT.

This chain links TRBV14 with TRBJ2-3; D unclear. The V gene lost 1 base and the J gene lost 2 bases, with 10 bases spanning the gap. This CDR3 has 15 amino acids. CDR1 and CDR2 (germline): SGHDN, FVKESK. CDR3 loop: CASSQGGAITDTQYF. CDR3 sequence (DNA): TGTGCCAGCAGCCAAGGAGGAGCGATCACAGATACGCAGTATTTT.

The J gene is TRBJ1-4, the V gene TRBV4-3, with 7 positions matching TRBD1. This CDR3 has 16 residues. Germline CDR1 is LGHNA and CDR2 is YSLEER. The J segment lost 5 bases and the V segment lost 0 bases, leaving 6 bases of the junction unmatched. The CDR3: CASSQDIGQENEKLFF. CDR3 coding DNA: TGCGCCAGCAGCCAAGATATAGGACAGGAGAATGAAAAACTGTTTTTT.

Concerning this clone itself: At one end, the junction sequence differs from germline, possibly due to a read error. The CDR3 protein is CASSEDTGELFF. The CDR3 bases are TGTGCCAGCAGCGAGGACACTGGGGAGCTGTTTTTT. The V gene is TRBV2, the J gene TRBJ2-2; the D gene is possibly TRBD1 (5 bases). The length of the CDR3 is 12 residues. CDR1 SNHLY and CDR2 FYNNEI come from the germline V gene.

The chain combines TRBV7-2 with TRBJ2-2; D might be TRBD2 (6 bases). The CDR3 has 16 residues. V lost 1 base, J lost 6 bases, and 15 bases lay in between. Germline V gene data show CDR1 as SGHTA and CDR2 as FQGNSA. The CDR3 sequence: CASSLVPIGSPGELFF. The CDR3 DNA reads TGTGCCAGCAGCTTAGTCCCCATCGGGAGTCCCGGGGAGCTGTTTTTT.

CDR3 bases: TGTGCCAGCAGATCTACAGTGGTTGATACGCAGTATTTT. Translating gives CASRSTVVDTQYF. The V and J genes are TRBV12-3 or TRBV12-4 and TRBJ2-3; D ambiguous. V was pared by 6 bases and J by 6 bases, with 13 bases between. There are 13 residues in the CDR3.

This chain links TRBV19 with TRBJ2-7; 10 bases align to TRBD2. The CDR3 is 16 amino acids. Losses at the gene ends were 3 bases for V and 7 bases for J; bases not matched to a gene: 12. The germline V gene has CDR1 LNHDA and CDR2 SQIVND (reference sequence). Here the CDR3 reads CASSIGDLAGAGEQYF. CDR3 DNA sequence: TGTGCCAGTAGTATTGGGGACCTAGCGGGAGCGGGAGAGCAGTACTTC.

The chain has TRBV7-3 and TRBJ2-5; 15 nucleotides line up with TRBD2. CDR1 and CDR2 (germline): SGHTA, FQGTGA. Germline trimming cut 0 bases from V and 6 bases from J; bases unmatched to any gene: 5. This CDR3 has 17 amino acids. In DNA form, the CDR3 reads TGTGCCAGCAGCTTAACCGGGACTAGCGGGGGGCCGAAGACCCAGTACTTC. It yields the protein CASSLTGTSGGPKTQYF.

The chain couples TRBV30 to TRBJ1-1; 9 bases line up with TRBD1. V lost 3 bases and J lost 5; bases outside the gene matches: 7. Germline V CDR1 and CDR2: GTSNPN, SVGIG (reference sequence). The CDR3 length is 14 residues. The CDR3 region is CAWRATGGGTEAFF. The CDR3 nucleotides are TGTGCCTGGAGAGCGACAGGGGGAGGGACTGAAGCTTTCTTT. The entire variable domain, with the rest obtained from reference TRBV30 and TRBJ1-1, is as follows: SQTIHQWPATLVQPVGSPLSLECTVEGTSNPNLYWYRQAAGRGLQLLFYSVGIGQISSEVPQNLSASRPQDRQFILSSKKLLLSDSGFYLCAWRATGGGTEAFFGQGTRLTVV.